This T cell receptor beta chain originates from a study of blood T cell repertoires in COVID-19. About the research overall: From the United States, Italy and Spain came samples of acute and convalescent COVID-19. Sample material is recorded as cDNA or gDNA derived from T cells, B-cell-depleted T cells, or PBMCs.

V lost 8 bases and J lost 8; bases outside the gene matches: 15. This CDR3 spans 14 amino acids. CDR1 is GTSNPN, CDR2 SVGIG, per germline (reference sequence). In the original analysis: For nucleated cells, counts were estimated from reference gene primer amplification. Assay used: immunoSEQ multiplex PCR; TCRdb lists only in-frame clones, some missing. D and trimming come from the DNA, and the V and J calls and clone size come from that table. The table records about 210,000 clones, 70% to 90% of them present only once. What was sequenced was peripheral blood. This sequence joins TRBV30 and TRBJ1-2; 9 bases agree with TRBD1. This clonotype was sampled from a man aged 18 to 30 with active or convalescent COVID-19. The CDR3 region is CAGGQGSRHTGYTF. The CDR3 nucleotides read TGTGCCGGGGGACAGGGAAGCCGGCATACGGGCTACACCTTC.